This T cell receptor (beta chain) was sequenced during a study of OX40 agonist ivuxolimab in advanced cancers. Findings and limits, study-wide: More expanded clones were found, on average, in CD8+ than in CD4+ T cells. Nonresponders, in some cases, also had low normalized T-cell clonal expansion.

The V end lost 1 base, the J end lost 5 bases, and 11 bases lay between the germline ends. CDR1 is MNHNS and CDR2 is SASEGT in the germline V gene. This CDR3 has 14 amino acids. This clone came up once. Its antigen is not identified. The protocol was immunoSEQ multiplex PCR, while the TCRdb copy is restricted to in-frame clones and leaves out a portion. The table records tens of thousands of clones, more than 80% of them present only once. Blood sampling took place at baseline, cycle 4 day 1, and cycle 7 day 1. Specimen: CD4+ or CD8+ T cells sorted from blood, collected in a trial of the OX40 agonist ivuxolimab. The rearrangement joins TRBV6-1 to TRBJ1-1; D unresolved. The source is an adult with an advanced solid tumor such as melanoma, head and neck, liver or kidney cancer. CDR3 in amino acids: CASSEGGMATEAFF. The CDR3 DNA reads TGTGCCAGCAGTGAAGGGGGAATGGCAACTGAAGCTTTCTTT.